This passage covers 19 T cell receptor beta chains from one sample sequenced in a study of control samples from healthy donors and cancer patients. Sequenced by immunoSEQ multiplex PCR; TCRdb stores in-frame clones only, minus some. The sample contains approximately 70,000 clones, roughly nine tenths of which appear only once. Material for sequencing was PBMCs. The receptors come from a man between 60 and 75 years old with colorectal cancer.

The V gene is TRBV6-2 or TRBV6-3, the J gene TRBJ2-1, with 14 bases fitting TRBD2. The V and J ends lost 1 base and 4 bases, in that order; junction bases with no gene match: 6. The CDR3 totals 18 residues. Looked up from germline, CDR1 is MNHEY and CDR2 is SVGEGT. The CDR3 protein is CASSYLPGLAGVYNEQFF. The CDR3 DNA is TGTGCCAGCAGTTACTTGCCGGGACTAGCGGGGGTTTACAATGAGCAGTTCTTC.

V is TRBV5-1 and J is TRBJ1-4; D remains unclear. Trimming removed 0 bases from V and 8 bases from J, with 14 bases in between. The CDR3 runs 15 residues. Germline lookup yields CDR1 SGHRS and CDR2 YFSETQ. CDR3: CASSLASFEQEKLFF. The CDR3 region has the DNA TGCGCCAGCAGCTTGGCCAGTTTCGAGCAAGAAAAACTGTTTTTT. The entire variable domain, with the rest obtained from reference TRBV5-1 and TRBJ1-4, is as follows: KAGVTQTPRYLIKTRGQQVTLSCSPISGHRSVSWYQQTPGQGLQFLFEYFSETQRNKGNFPGRFSGRQFSNSRSEMNVSTLELGDSALYLCASSLASFEQEKLFFGSGTQLSVL.

The rearrangement joins TRBV29-1 to TRBJ2-1; D unresolved. The V gene's germline CDR1 is SQVTM and CDR2 ANQGSEA. Trimming took off 5 bases at V and 0 bases at J, with 5 bases between the two ends. The CDR3 is 12 residues long. Written as DNA, the CDR3 is TGCAGCGTTCAGAGCTCCTACAATGAGCAGTTCTTC. Amino acids: CSVQSSYNEQFF.

The rearrangement uses TRBV7-2 and TRBJ2-7; TRBD2 agrees at 7 bases. The length of the CDR3 is 16 residues. CDR1 is SGHTA and CDR2 is FQGNSA in the germline V gene. V dropped 1 base and J dropped 0; count of bases not matched to a gene: 6. CDR3 residues: CASSLVGGGGSYEQYF. CDR3 nucleotides: TGTGCCAGCAGCTTAGTTGGCGGGGGAGGCTCCTACGAGCAGTACTTC.

The chain recombines TRBV6-2 or TRBV6-3 with TRBJ2-1, with a possible D match to TRBD1 (6 bases). The V end lost 6 bases, the J end lost 6 bases, and 18 bases lay between the germline ends. The germline V gene has CDR1 MNHEY and CDR2 SVGEGT. The length of the CDR3 is 15 residues. This CDR3 reads CASSEQGEGSNEQFF. In nucleotides, the CDR3 is TGTGCCAGCAGCGAACAGGGAGAGGGATCCAATGAGCAGTTCTTC.

The chain has TRBV29-1 and TRBJ2-2; D uncertain. CDR3 length equals 13 residues. Trimming cost V 4 bases and J 1 base, with 7 bases left between them. Germline CDR1 is SQVTM and CDR2 is ANQGSEA. CDR3 bases: TGCAGCGTTGTTTGGGGGAACACCGGGGAGCTGTTTTTT. It specifies CSVVWGNTGELFF.

This clone was counted between two and nine times. V and J are TRBV11-3 and TRBJ2-7; the D is unclear. V was cut by 1 base and J by 0 bases, with 7 bases left in between. The CDR3 is made up of 14 amino acids. Germline lookup yields CDR1 SGHNT and CDR2 YENEEA. CDR3 in DNA: TGTGCCAGCAGCTTAGGCCCGAGCTCCTACGAGCAGTACTTC. It specifies CASSLGPSSYEQYF.

The chain is built from TRBV4-2 and TRBJ1-1; 8 bases map to TRBD1. Per the germline V gene, CDR1 is LGHNA and CDR2 is YNFKEQ. CDR3 length equals 13 residues. V gave up 7 bases and J gave up 1 base; unmatched junction bases: 2. CDR3 nucleotide sequence: TGTGCCAGCACCAGGGGGCAGAACACTGAAGCTTTCTTT. Translated, it gives CASTRGQNTEAFF.

The rearrangement links TRBV6-6 to TRBJ1-1, with a possible D match to TRBD1 (6 bases). Trimming removed 5 bases at V and 10 bases at J, with 14 bases between. Germline V gene sequence: CDR1 MNHNY, CDR2 SVGAGI (reference sequence). The CDR3 contains 12 residues. The CDR3 DNA is TGTGCCAGCAGTAAACAGGGTCGGGCAGCTTTCTTT. This gives the protein CASSKQGRAAFF.

This chain uses TRBV2 with TRBJ2-7, with D perhaps matching TRBD1 (6 bases). Germline CDR1 SNHLY, CDR2 FYNNEI. The CDR3 loop spans 17 amino acids. Trimming stripped 2 bases from V and 4 bases from J, with 21 bases between. CDR3 sequence: CASSERGTATLIYEQYF. CDR3 DNA sequence: TGTGCCAGCAGTGAAAGGGGGACGGCGACCCTCATTTACGAGCAGTACTTC.

V gene TRBV6-5 combines with J gene TRBJ1-5; TRBD1 agrees at 8 bases. V was pared by 5 bases and J by 7 bases, with 4 bases of the junction left unmatched. Per the germline V gene, CDR1 is MNHEY and CDR2 is SVGAGI. The CDR3 contains 13 residues. Here the CDR3 reads CASSLDRGQPQHF. In nucleotides, the CDR3 is TGTGCCAGCAGTCTTGACAGGGGACAGCCCCAGCATTTT.

The chain employs TRBV5-1 and TRBJ2-1; 11 nucleotides align to TRBD2. V dropped 7 bases and J dropped 9; count of bases not matched to a gene: 9. Germline loops: CDR1 SGHRS, CDR2 YFSETQ. The length of the CDR3 is 14 residues. Here the CDR3 DNA reads TGCGCCAGCGCCGCTAGCGGGGGGCAGCTTGAGCAGTTCTTC. This encodes CASAASGGQLEQFF.

The J gene is TRBJ2-1, the V gene TRBV21-1; TRBD1, the table's D call, was not compared with the DNA. TRBV21-1 is noted as a pseudogene. CDR3 length: 17 amino acids. DNA of the CDR3: TGTGCCAGCAGCAACCGGGTAGGAGGGGGCCCTTACAATGAGCAGTTCTTC. Amino acids: CASSNRVGGGPYNEQFF.

CDR3 region: CASSQGTALNTEAFF. CDR3 coding DNA: TGCGCCAGCAGCCAGGGGACCGCATTGAACACTGAAGCTTTCTTT. This chain joins TRBV4-3 and TRBJ1-1, with D perhaps matching TRBD1 (5 bases). The CDR3 spans 15 residues. CDR1 and CDR2 from the germline V gene are LGHNA and YSLEER. V lost 3 bases to trimming and J lost 0 bases, with 11 bases between them.

The chain recombines TRBV2 with TRBJ2-3, with 10 bases aligning to TRBD1. From germline, CDR1 is SNHLY and CDR2 FYNNEI. V gave up 5 bases and J gave up 4 bases; unmatched junction bases: 3. The CDR3 is 14 amino acids. The CDR3 loop is CASSSDRGADTQYF. The CDR3 DNA reads as TGTGCCAGCAGTTCGGACAGGGGGGCAGATACGCAGTATTTT. The full variable domain, in which reference TRBV2 and TRBJ2-3 provide the parts outside the CDR3, is EPEVTQTPSHQVTQMGQEVILRCVPISNHLYFYWYRQILGQKVEFLVSFYNNEISEKSEIFDDQFSVERPDGSNFTLKIRSTKLEDSAMYFCASSSDRGADTQYFGPGTRLTVL.

This rearrangement joins TRBV12-3 or TRBV12-4 to TRBJ2-7, with unresolved D. The CDR3 totals 13 residues. Between the trimmed V and J ends, which lost 8 bases and 2 bases, there was a span of 13 bases. The CDR3 spells CASSYGPPYEQYF. The CDR3 DNA reads TGTGCCAGCTCTTACGGACCACCCTACGAGCAGTACTTC.

The chain couples TRBV3-1 (or the pseudogene TRBV3-2) to TRBJ2-2; perhaps TRBD1 as D (6 bases). Trimming took off 7 bases at V and 5 bases at J, with 26 bases between the two ends. Germline lookup yields CDR1 LGHDT and CDR2 YNNKEL (reference sequence). The CDR3 extends over 18 amino acids. CDR3 amino acids: CASNLQRTVRAGTGELFF. Here the CDR3 DNA reads TGTGCCAGCAACCTACAACGGACAGTCCGGGCAGGAACCGGGGAGCTGTTTTTT.

The CDR3: CASRGQGGSSPLHF. In DNA form, the CDR3 reads TGTGCCAGCAGAGGGCAGGGAGGTAGTTCACCCCTCCACTTT. This chain joins TRBV6-5 and TRBJ1-6; D may be TRBD1 (5 bases). V lost 6 bases and J 9 bases, leaving 15 bases between the germline ends. The CDR3 consists of 14 residues. In germline, CDR1 is MNHEY, CDR2 SVGAGI.

The J gene is TRBJ1-2, the V gene TRBV9; no definite D call. This CDR3 has 14 amino acids. Trimming shortened V by 0 bases and J by 3 bases, and 9 bases separated the two germline ends. Germline CDR1 is SGDLS and CDR2 is YYNGEE. The CDR3 sequence: CASSVAPSYYGYTF. CDR3 bases: TGTGCCAGCAGCGTAGCTCCCAGCTACTATGGCTACACCTTC.